The TCR beta chain described here comes from a study of blood T cells in healthy people across ages. About the research overall: Capture by template switching was about one barcoded beta molecule per two T cells. Study-wide results and caveats: The long-lived group displayed more naive CD4+ cells, plus higher diversity, than the aged donors did.

The table lists this clonotype with a few counts. What it binds is not known. Sample-barcoded 5' priming and a J-beta primer mix drove a second PCR of 7 to 11 cycles. TCRdb fed the 5' RACE reads into MiXCR, producing one record per CDR3 protein. The table shows hundreds of thousands of distinct CDR3 sequences, with approximately 44% occurring only once. CDR3 length equals 19 residues. The V and J ends lost 6 bases and 5 bases respectively, with 29 bases between them. Germline V gene sequence: CDR1 SGHVS, CDR2 FNYEAQ. Sequencing used blood. This chain uses TRBV7-6 with TRBJ2-1; D may be TRBD1 (5 bases). This TCR came from a man aged 55 to 70 in good health. The CDR3 protein is CASSFWGPPPRSLDNEQFF. The CDR3 region has the DNA TGTGCCAGCAGTTTCTGGGGCCCCCCTCCTAGGAGTTTGGACAATGAGCAGTTCTTC. Variable domain in full (rest from reference TRBV7-6 and TRBJ2-1): GAGVSQSPRYKVTKRGQDVALRCDPISGHVSLYWYRQALGQGPEFLTYFNYEAQQDKSGLPNDRFSAERPEGSISTLTIQRTEQRDSAMYRCASSFWGPPPRSLDNEQFFGPGTRLTVL.